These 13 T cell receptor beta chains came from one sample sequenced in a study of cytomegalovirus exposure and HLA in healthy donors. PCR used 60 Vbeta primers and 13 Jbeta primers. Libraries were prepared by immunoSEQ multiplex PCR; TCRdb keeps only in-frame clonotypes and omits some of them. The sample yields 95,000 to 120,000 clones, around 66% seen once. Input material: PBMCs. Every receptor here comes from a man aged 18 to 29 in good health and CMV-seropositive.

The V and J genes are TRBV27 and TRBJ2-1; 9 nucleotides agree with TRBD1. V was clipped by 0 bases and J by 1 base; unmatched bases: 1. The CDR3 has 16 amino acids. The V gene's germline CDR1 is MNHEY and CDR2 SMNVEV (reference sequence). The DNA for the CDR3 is TGTGCCAGCAGTTTATCGGACAGGGGTTCCTACAATGAGCAGTTCTTC. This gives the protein CASSLSDRGSYNEQFF.

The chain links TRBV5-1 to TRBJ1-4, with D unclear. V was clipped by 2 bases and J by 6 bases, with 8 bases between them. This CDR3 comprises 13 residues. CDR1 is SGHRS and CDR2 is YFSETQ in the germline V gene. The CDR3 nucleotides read TGCGCCAGCAGCTTTGGGCCCGATGAAAAACTGTTTTTT. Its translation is CASSFGPDEKLFF. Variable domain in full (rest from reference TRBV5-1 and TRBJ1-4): KAGVTQTPRYLIKTRGQQVTLSCSPISGHRSVSWYQQTPGQGLQFLFEYFSETQRNKGNFPGRFSGRQFSNSRSEMNVSTLELGDSALYLCASSFGPDEKLFFGSGTQLSVL.

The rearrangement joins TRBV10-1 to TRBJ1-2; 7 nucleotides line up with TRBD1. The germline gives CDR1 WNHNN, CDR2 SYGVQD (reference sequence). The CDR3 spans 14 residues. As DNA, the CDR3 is TGCGCACTCAGCATTATAAGAGACAGGGACGGCTACACCTTC. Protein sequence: CALSIIRDRDGYTF.

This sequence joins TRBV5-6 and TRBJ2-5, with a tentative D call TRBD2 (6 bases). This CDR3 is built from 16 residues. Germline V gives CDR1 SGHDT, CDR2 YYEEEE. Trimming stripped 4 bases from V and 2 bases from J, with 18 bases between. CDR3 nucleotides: TGTGCCAGCAGCCTAGGGGCAGGGAGGTTGCAAGAGACCCAGTACTTC. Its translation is CASSLGAGRLQETQYF.

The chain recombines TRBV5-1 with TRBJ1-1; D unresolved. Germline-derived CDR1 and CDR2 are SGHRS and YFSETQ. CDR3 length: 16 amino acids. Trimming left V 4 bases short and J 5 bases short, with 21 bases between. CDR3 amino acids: CASSALISLGDTEAFF. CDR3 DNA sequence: TGCGCCAGCAGCGCTTTAATTTCCCTCGGGGATACTGAAGCTTTCTTT.

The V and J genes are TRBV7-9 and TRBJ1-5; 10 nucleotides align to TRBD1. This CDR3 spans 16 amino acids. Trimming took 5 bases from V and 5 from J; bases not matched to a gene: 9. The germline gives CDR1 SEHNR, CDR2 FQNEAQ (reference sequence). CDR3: CASSRSRDRGDQPQHF. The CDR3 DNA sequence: TGTGCCAGCAGCCGGTCCCGGGACAGGGGAGATCAGCCCCAGCATTTT.

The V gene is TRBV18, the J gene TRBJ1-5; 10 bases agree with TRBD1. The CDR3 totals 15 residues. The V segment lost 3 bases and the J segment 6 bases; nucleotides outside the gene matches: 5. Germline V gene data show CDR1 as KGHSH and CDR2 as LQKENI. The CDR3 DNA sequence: TGTGCCAGCTCACCGTGGGGACAGGGGAGTCAGCCCCAGCATTTT. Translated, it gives CASSPWGQGSQPQHF.

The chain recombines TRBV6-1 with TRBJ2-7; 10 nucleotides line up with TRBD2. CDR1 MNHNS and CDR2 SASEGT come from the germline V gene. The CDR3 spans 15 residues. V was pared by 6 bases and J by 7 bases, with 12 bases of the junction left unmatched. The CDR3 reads CASSIGLAGVGEQYV. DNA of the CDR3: TGTGCCAGCAGCATAGGGCTAGCGGGGGTGGGAGAGCAGTACGTC.

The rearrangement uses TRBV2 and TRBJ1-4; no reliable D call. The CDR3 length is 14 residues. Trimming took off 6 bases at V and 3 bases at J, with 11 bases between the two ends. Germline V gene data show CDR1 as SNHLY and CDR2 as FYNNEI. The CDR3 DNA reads TGTGCCAGCAGGGGAGTGAGACCTAATGAAAAACTGTTTTTT. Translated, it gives CASRGVRPNEKLFF.

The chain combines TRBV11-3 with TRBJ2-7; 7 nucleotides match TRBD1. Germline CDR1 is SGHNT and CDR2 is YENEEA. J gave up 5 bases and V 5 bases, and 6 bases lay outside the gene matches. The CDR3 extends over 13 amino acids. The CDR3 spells CASSPGTENEQYF. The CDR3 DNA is TGTGCCAGCAGCCCCGGGACAGAAAACGAGCAGTACTTC.

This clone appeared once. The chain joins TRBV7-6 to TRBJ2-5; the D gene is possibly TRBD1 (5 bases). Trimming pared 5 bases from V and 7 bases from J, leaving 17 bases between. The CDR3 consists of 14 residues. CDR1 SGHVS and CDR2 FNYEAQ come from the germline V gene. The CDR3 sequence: CASSTDRYLGTQYF. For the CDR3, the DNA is TGTGCCAGCAGCACAGACAGATACCTGGGGACCCAGTACTTC.

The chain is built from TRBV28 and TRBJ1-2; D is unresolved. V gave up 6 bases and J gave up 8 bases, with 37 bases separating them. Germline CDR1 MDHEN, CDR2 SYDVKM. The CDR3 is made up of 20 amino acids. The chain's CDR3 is CASSILTLSQSSKGGRGYTF. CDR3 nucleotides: TGTGCCAGCAGCATACTTACCCTGTCCCAGTCCTCGAAGGGAGGCAGGGGCTACACCTTC.

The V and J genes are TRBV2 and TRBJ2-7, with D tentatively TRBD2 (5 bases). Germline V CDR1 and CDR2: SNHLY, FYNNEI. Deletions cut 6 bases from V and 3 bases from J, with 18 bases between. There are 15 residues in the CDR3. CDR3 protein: CASRPSGELDYEQYV. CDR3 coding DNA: TGTGCCAGCAGACCCTCCGGGGAACTTGACTACGAGCAGTACGTC.